This is a list of T cell receptor beta chains from one sample in a study of T cell repertoires in cytomegalovirus infection. TCRdb passed the reads through MiXCR, listing each CDR3 protein once. The sample contains 750,000 to 900,000 distinct CDR3 sequences, 25% to 30% of which appear only once. These receptors are not linked to any known antigen. Sequencing was performed on cultured CD8+ T cells from PBMCs, taken from culture after CMV antigen stimulation. These receptor sequences come from a human donor in good health (CMV status not recorded). Some clones in this sample may be carry-over from other donors' samples. Each CDR3 is given with its conserved first and last residue. Each record gives: V gene, D gene, J gene, clone size, CDR3 DNA, CDR3 protein. D genes are given only for firm matches. Clone sizes are given selectively: once, few, many, or a class where the clone is expanded.

TRBV12-5	NA	TRBJ2-7	few	TGTGCTAGTGGTTTGCCTCCCTACGAGCAGTACTTC	CASGLPPYEQYF
TRBV7-6	NA	TRBJ1-5	many	TGTGCCAGCAGCAAACAGGCGGGGGCCAATCAGCCCCAGCATTTT	CASSKQAGANQPQHF
TRBV3-1	NA	TRBJ1-1	few	TGTGCCAGCAGCCGCGCAAGAAAACGGGACACTGAAGCTTTCTTT	CASSRARKRDTEAFF
TRBV2	TRBD2	TRBJ2-1	NA	TGTGCCAGCAGTGAAGCGCTGAGGACTAGCGGGGGAGGTTTAATCGATGAGCAGTTCTTC	CASSEALRTSGGGLIDEQFF
TRBV11-2	NA	TRBJ1-1	few	TGTGCCAGCAGCCGGTTCTTTACAGGGCGAAACACTGAAGCTTTCTTT	CASSRFFTGRNTEAFF
TRBV5-5	NA	TRBJ1-5	NA	TGTGCCAGCAGCCCAGAGGGCAGGGTGGTTCAGCCCCAGCATTTT	CASSPEGRVVQPQHF
TRBV19	NA	TRBJ1-1	many	TGTGCCAGTAAGGCAGGTCCTGGGATTGAAGCTTTCTTT	CASKAGPGIEAFF
TRBV7-8	NA	TRBJ2-1	few	TGTGCCAGCAGCTTTACGGGGGCGTACAATGAGCAGTTCTTC	CASSFTGAYNEQFF
TRBV13	TRBD1	TRBJ2-1	NA	TGTGCCAGCAGCTGGCCGGGACAGGGAGTAGTCAATGAGCAGTTCTTC	CASSWPGQGVVNEQFF
TRBV6-5	TRBD2	TRBJ2-7	NA	TGTGCCAGCAGTCCCTCGGTACAGCGGGGCTCCCCCTCCTACGAGCAGTACTTC	CASSPSVQRGSPSYEQYF
TRBV5-4	NA	TRBJ1-1	NA	TGTGCCAGCAGCTTGGTAGGGGGGGGTTGGACTGAAGCTTTCTTT	CASSLVGGGWTEAFF
TRBV7-8	NA	TRBJ1-2	many	TGTGCCAGCAGCCACAGACAATTAGCTAACTATGGCTACACCTTC	CASSHRQLANYGYTF
TRBV20-1	NA	TRBJ1-1	few	TGCAGTGCCGAACACCTCGCCAGGGACACTGAAGCTTTCTTT	CSAEHLARDTEAFF
TRBV14	NA	TRBJ1-1	few	TGTGCCAGCAGCCAGCGAAGGGCCTCGAACACTGAAGCTTTCTTT	CASSQRRASNTEAFF
TRBV7-2	NA	TRBJ1-1	once	TGTGCCAGCAGCTTTGAACAGAACTCTGAAGCTTTCTTT	CASSFEQNSEAFF
TRBV7-9	NA	TRBJ2-1	NA	TGTGCCAGCAGCTCAGAAGAGGGGGGCCACAATGAGCAGTTCTTC	CASSSEEGGHNEQFF
TRBV7-8	TRBD2	TRBJ2-5	few	TGTGCCAGCAGCCCTACGGTCGGGGGGCAAGAGACCCAGTACTTC	CASSPTVGGQETQYF
TRBV7-9	NA	TRBJ2-3	NA	TGTGCCAGCAGCTTTGTCGGGGGCAAGGATACGCAGTATTTT	CASSFVGGKDTQYF
TRBV11-2	NA	TRBJ2-5	NA	TGTGCCAGCAGCATCGACGCTCAGGGAGGACTTGGAGAGACCCAGTACTTC	CASSIDAQGGLGETQYF
TRBV28	NA	TRBJ2-5	NA	TGTGCCAGCAGTTTAGAAGGAGGGGCACGGGAGACCCAGTACTTC	CASSLEGGARETQYF
TRBV6-5	NA	TRBJ2-7	few	TGTGCCAGCAGTTACTCGGACACTGACCCATACCTACCCTACGAGCAGTACTTC	CASSYSDTDPYLPYEQYF
TRBV7-9	TRBD1	TRBJ2-7	many	TGTGCCAGCAGCGCTCGGGACAGGGCCTACGAGCAGTACTTC	CASSARDRAYEQYF
TRBV12-5	NA	TRBJ2-7	few	TGTGCTAGTGGTTTGGTCCACAGGCCTGGGATACGATTAGAAGAGCAGTACTTC	CASGLVHRPGIRLEEQYF
TRBV6-2/TRBV6-3	NA	TRBJ1-5	NA	TGTGCCAGCAGTCCCGGGAATCGTGGTCAGCCCCAGCATTTT	CASSPGNRGQPQHF
TRBV19	NA	TRBJ1-1	few	TGTGCCAGTGGATACGGATTGAACACTGAAGCTTTCTTT	CASGYGLNTEAFF
TRBV6-5	NA	TRBJ2-7	few	TGTGCCAGCAGTTATGCAGGGCCCGGATACGAGCAGTACTTC	CASSYAGPGYEQYF
TRBV4-3	TRBD1	TRBJ1-6	many	TGCGCCAGCAGCCATGATGACCAGGGGGATAATTCACCCCTCCACTTT	CASSHDDQGDNSPLHF
TRBV6-1	TRBD2	TRBJ2-3	few	TGTGCCAGCAGTCCGCTAGCGGGCCAGCAAGATACGCAGTATTTT	CASSPLAGQQDTQYF
TRBV7-2	NA	TRBJ1-5	many	TGTGCCAGCAGCTTAGCCGGGACAAACGGCAATCAGCCCCAGCATTTT	CASSLAGTNGNQPQHF
TRBV7-2	NA	TRBJ2-2	few	TGTGCCAGCAGCTTAGGGACCCAGGGGAGGTGGGGGGAGCTGTTTTTT	CASSLGTQGRWGELFF
TRBV6-2/TRBV6-3	NA	TRBJ1-1	few	TGTGCCAGCAGTTCCTTTCGCAGGGAGAACACTGAAGCTTTCTTT	CASSSFRRENTEAFF
TRBV14	NA	TRBJ1-4	NA	TGTGCCAGCAGCTATCGGGCGCGCGAAAAACTGTTTTTT	CASSYRAREKLFF
TRBV12-3/TRBV12-4	NA	TRBJ1-5	few	TGTGCCAGCAGTTTGGAGAAGGGCCAAAGGAGCAATCAGCCCCAGCATTTT	CASSLEKGQRSNQPQHF
TRBV19	NA	TRBJ1-1	few	TGTGCCAGTAGTTCGCATTCGGCGAGCGCTGAAGCTTTCTTT	CASSSHSASAEAFF
TRBV12-3/TRBV12-4	TRBD2	TRBJ2-1	few	TGTGCCAGCAGCGTGGAATTAGCGGGGGACAGATACAATGAGCAGTTCTTC	CASSVELAGDRYNEQFF
TRBV4-2	NA	TRBJ2-1	NA	TGTGCCAGCAGCGCATTAAAGACTGTGTACAATGAGCAGTTCTTC	CASSALKTVYNEQFF
TRBV10-1	NA	TRBJ2-1	NA	TGCGCCAGCAGTGAGTCGGAAAGGGCTGCCTACAATGAGCAGTTCTTC	CASSESERAAYNEQFF
TRBV4-3	NA	TRBJ2-2	NA	TGCGCCAGCAGCCAAGCGGGTTCGACAGTAGCCTACACCGGGGAGCTGTTTTTT	CASSQAGSTVAYTGELFF
TRBV4-2	NA	TRBJ2-3	few	TGTGCCAGCTATTCCGCGGGCACAGATACGCAGTATTTT	CASYSAGTDTQYF
TRBV4-1	NA	TRBJ1-5	NA	TGCGCCAGCAGCCCCCGGGACTTCAATAGCAATCAGCCCCAGCATTTT	CASSPRDFNSNQPQHF
TRBV6-2/TRBV6-3	NA	TRBJ2-1	few	TGTGCCAGCAGTTACTCTAACAGGGCCAATGAGCAGTTCTTC	CASSYSNRANEQFF
TRBV7-9	NA	TRBJ2-1	few	TGTGCCAGCAGCTTAGACAGGGCAGGCTACAATGAGCAGTTCTTC	CASSLDRAGYNEQFF
TRBV11-2	TRBD1	TRBJ2-2	few	TGTGCCAGCAGCGGGGGACAGGGGGATTTCACCGGGGAGCTGTTTTTT	CASSGGQGDFTGELFF
TRBV14	NA	TRBJ1-4	few	TGTGCCAGCAGCCCGAGTCGGGGGTTGAAGGAAAAACTGTTTTTT	CASSPSRGLKEKLFF
TRBV6-4	NA	TRBJ2-1	few	TGTGCCAGCAGTGACCCCGCAGGCGGCTACAATGAGCAGTTCTTC	CASSDPAGGYNEQFF
TRBV12-3/TRBV12-4	NA	TRBJ1-1	many	TGTGCCAGCAGTATATCCAGGGGCACTGAAGCTTTCTTT	CASSISRGTEAFF
TRBV19	NA	TRBJ1-4	few	TGTGCCAGTAGTATTTGGTGGGGCCACGAAAAACTGTTTTTT	CASSIWWGHEKLFF
TRBV7-9	TRBD2	TRBJ2-7	NA	TGTGCCAGCAGCTTAGGGCAGGGACTAACCTACGAGCAGTACTTC	CASSLGQGLTYEQYF